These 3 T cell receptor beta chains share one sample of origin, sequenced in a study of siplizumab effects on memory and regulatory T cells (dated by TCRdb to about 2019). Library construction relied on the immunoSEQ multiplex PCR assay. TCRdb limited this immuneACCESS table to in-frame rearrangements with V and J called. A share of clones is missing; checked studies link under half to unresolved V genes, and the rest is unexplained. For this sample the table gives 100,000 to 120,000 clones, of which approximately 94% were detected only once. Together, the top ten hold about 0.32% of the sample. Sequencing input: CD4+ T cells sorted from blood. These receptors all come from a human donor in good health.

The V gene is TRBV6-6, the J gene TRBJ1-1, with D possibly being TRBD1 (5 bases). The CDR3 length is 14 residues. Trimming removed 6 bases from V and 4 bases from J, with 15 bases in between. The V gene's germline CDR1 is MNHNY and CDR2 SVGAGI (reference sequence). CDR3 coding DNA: TGTGCCAGCAGGATAGGGGAAGCAGGCACTGAAGCTTTCTTT. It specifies CASRIGEAGTEAFF.

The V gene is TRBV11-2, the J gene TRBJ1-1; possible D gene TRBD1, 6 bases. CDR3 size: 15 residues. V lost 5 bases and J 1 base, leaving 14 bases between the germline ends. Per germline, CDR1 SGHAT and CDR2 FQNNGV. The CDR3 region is CASSGTRGQNTEAFF. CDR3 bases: TGTGCCAGCAGCGGGACAAGGGGACAGAACACTGAAGCTTTCTTT.

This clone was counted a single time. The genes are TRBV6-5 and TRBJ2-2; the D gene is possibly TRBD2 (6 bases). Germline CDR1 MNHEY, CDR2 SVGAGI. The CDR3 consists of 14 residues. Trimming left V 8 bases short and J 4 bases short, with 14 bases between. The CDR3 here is CASRKLASTGELFF. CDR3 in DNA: TGTGCCAGCCGAAAGCTAGCGAGCACCGGGGAGCTGTTTTTT.